The 5 T cell receptor beta chains below were found in one sample sequenced in a study of CD8 T cells in Susac syndrome (dated by TCRdb to the late 2010s). Library preparation was by the immunoSEQ multiplex PCR assay. RNA was extracted with the RNeasy kit and 0.5 to 1 ug was reverse transcribed using random hexamers. TCRdb cleaned the public reads at Q25 with fastp, built clones with MiXCR and kept in-frame beta chains. Identical CDR3 proteins give one entry, which carries the most common genes and DNA. The sample yields about 180,000 distinct CDR3 sequences; around 96% were counted once. In total, the top ten clones hold roughly 0.16% of the sample. Sequencing used CD8+ T cells from PBMCs. Receptor source: a human donor with multiple sclerosis.

The genes are TRBV29-1 and TRBJ1-1; tentatively, D is TRBD1 (5 bases). The CDR3 extends over 13 amino acids. V was clipped by 3 bases and J by 5 bases, with 13 bases between them. Germline CDR1 and CDR2: SQVTM and ANQGSEA. CDR3 in DNA: TGCAGCGTTGAGTCCGAGGGGAGTACTGAAGCTTTCTTT. This codes for CSVESEGSTEAFF.

The rearrangement links TRBV7-8 to TRBJ2-2; 10 bases map to TRBD1. Germline CDR1 SGHVS, CDR2 FQNEAQ. The CDR3 runs 15 residues. The V segment lost 5 bases and the J segment 6 bases; nucleotides outside the gene matches: 6. In DNA form, the CDR3 reads TGTGCCAGCAGCCCCGGGACAGGGGCTCCCGGGGAGCTGTTTTTT. Translation: CASSPGTGAPGELFF.

This chain connects TRBV23-1 to TRBJ2-1, with 8 bases aligning to TRBD2. TRBV23-1 is annotated as an ORF whose role is uncertain. The CDR3 contains 17 residues. After removal of 3 bases from V and 3 bases from J, the junction contained 10 bases not matched to a gene. The CDR3 region is CASSHPGLAPYYNEQFF. The CDR3 DNA reads TGCGCCAGCAGTCATCCTGGACTAGCTCCTTACTACAATGAGCAGTTCTTC.

This rearrangement joins TRBV15 to TRBJ1-1; 8 nucleotides agree with TRBD1. In germline, CDR1 is LNHNV, CDR2 YYDKDF (reference sequence). After removal of 6 bases from V and 0 bases from J, the junction contained 3 bases not matched to a gene. The CDR3 is 14 residues long. CDR3 residues: CATSDRGMNTEAFF. The DNA for the CDR3 is TGTGCCACCAGTGACAGGGGAATGAACACTGAAGCTTTCTTT.

CDR3 DNA sequence: TGTGCCAGCAGTGGTTCGGAGGCGGGAGGGCCTGAGCAGTACTTC. Amino acid sequence: CASSGSEAGGPEQYF. The genes are TRBV2 and TRBJ2-7; 9 bases map to TRBD2. CDR3 length: 15 residues. The ends lost 4 bases at V and 7 bases at J; junction bases unmatched: 11. From germline, CDR1 is SNHLY and CDR2 FYNNEI.